This TCR beta chain was retrieved from a study of cytotoxic CD8 clonotypes in ibrutinib-treated CLL. Study summary: Among the patients, over 9 presented as relapsed/refractory and 15 as treatment-naive; fewer than 18 showed unmutated IGHV.

This table comes from immunoSEQ multiplex PCR, and its TCRdb copy is limited to in-frame clones, with some not included. The sample shows roughly 28,000 clones, over 75% of them seen only once. Study-wide results and limits: For progressing versus sustained-remission patients, sampling times were not the same.

The CDR3 is 14 residues long. The germline CDR1 and CDR2 sequences are SQVTM and ANQGSEA. The junction had 10 bases not matched to a gene; V was cut back by 8 bases and J by 9 bases. A word on this clone: Its target is not known.

The sample here was PBMCs, taken after 24 months of ibrutinib treatment. V usage is TRBV29-1 and J usage is TRBJ2-3; 14 nucleotides align to TRBD2. This TCR was sampled from a human donor with chronic lymphocytic leukemia. The CDR3 region is CSLVVGTSGGTQYF. The CDR3 region has the DNA TGCAGCCTCGTGGTTGGGACTAGCGGGGGAACGCAGTATTTT.